A selection of T cell receptor beta chains follows, all from one sample in a study of human T cells and chemical hapten exposure. TCRdb independently ran MiXCR on the RACE reads; one entry per CDR3 protein. The sample holds around 45,000 distinct CDR3 sequences; around 4.5% are singletons and the top ten take roughly 5.8%. Sample: whole blood. These receptors all come from a human donor in good health. Some clones in this sample may be carry-over from other donors' samples. Both conserved end residues are part of each CDR3. The order of the fields is J gene, clone size, V gene, CDR3 protein. Only some rows state a clone size, as once, few, many or a class for expanded clones.

TRBJ2-5 | many | TRBV7-8 | CACSRPGKETQYF
TRBJ1-6 | many | TRBV28 | CASSPGQSNSPLHF
TRBJ2-1 | few | TRBV7-9 | CASSFRDRGNNEQFF
TRBJ1-1 | few | TRBV6-2/TRBV6-3 | CASRAQGAYTEAFF
TRBJ1-1 | few | TRBV6-1 | CASRASLNTEAFF
TRBJ2-7 | once | TRBV7-2 | CASSPGPLEKYF
TRBJ2-5 | many | TRBV3-1 | CASSQDGRTGETQYF
TRBJ2-3 | many | TRBV12-3/TRBV12-4 | CASSLEGATGGSTDTQYF
TRBJ2-7 | many | TRBV20-1 | CSAGRSYEQYF
TRBJ1-6 | many | TRBV6-5 | CASRASDSPLHF
TRBJ2-3 | many | TRBV28 | CASSLLGGHMHTQYF
TRBJ1-2 | . | TRBV20-1 | CSASRGVYGYTF
TRBJ2-5 | many | TRBV11-2 | CASTQPELKETQYF
TRBJ2-3 | many | TRBV7-2 | CASTFGASTDTQYF
TRBJ1-3 | few | TRBV7-9 | CASSSREQGNTIYF
TRBJ1-6 | many | TRBV3-1 | CASSGPGGSPLHF
TRBJ2-3 | many | TRBV7-9 | CAGSESGTLGTDTQYF
TRBJ2-2 | few | TRBV6-4 | CASSLDNTGELFF
TRBJ2-3 | few | TRBV19 | CASKTSGIENTQYF
TRBJ1-3 | medium-sized | TRBV20-1 | CSAGDRTGNTIYF
TRBJ1-5 | many | TRBV2 | CASSDRVIQPQHF
TRBJ2-3 | medium-sized | TRBV7-8 | CASSLNAGTDTQYF
TRBJ2-3 | many | TRBV2 | CASRPRETSRNTDTQYF
TRBJ2-2 | many | TRBV5-1 | CASSLPLRGGTRGDTGELFF
TRBJ1-2 | . | TRBV3-1 | CASSGGGTFYGYTF
TRBJ1-3 | many | TRBV28 | CASSLLPGQGNTIYF
TRBJ2-1 | many | TRBV9 | CASSVVLGGEQFF
TRBJ2-1 | many | TRBV5-1 | CASSLAADRSYNEQFF
TRBJ2-4 | many | TRBV6-1 | CASREGSGYIQYF
TRBJ2-7 | many | TRBV3-1 | CASSQRAQREGYEQYF
TRBJ2-1 | few | TRBV10-2 | CASKDGTQVNEQFF
TRBJ2-7 | . | TRBV20-1 | CSASPGRGSYEQYF
TRBJ1-5 | few | TRBV5-1 | CASSWDLNQPQHF
TRBJ2-3 | many | TRBV24-1 | CATSDSGTGRADTQYF
TRBJ1-4 | many | TRBV24-1 | CATSPGQSSSTNEKLFF
TRBJ2-7 | many | TRBV7-8 | CASTLGREGSVQQYF
TRBJ2-7 | many | TRBV10-3 | CAISSTGTSSPGQYF
TRBJ1-2 | . | TRBV28 | CASSLEMGNYGYTF
TRBJ1-2 | . | TRBV29-1 | CSVESLGGYYGYTF
TRBJ2-1 | many | TRBV6-5 | CASSYGNFVAGGDPEQFF
TRBJ1-2 | . | TRBV5-1 | CASGRQGSYGYTF
TRBJ2-3 | once | TRBV30 | CAWSPRGDTQYF
TRBJ2-3 | many | TRBV3-1 | CASSPRVSTDTQYF
TRBJ2-3 | few | TRBV28 | CASSQDSATDTQYF
TRBJ1-1 | . | TRBV13 | CASSPKLNTEAFF
TRBJ2-1 | many | TRBV6-6 | CASRGTAEQFF